These 4 T cell receptor beta chains came from one sample sequenced in a study of PD-L1 blockade in urothelial cancer. The time point denotes: pretreatment peripheral blood. Only in-frame clones appear in the TCRdb table, and some are missing; sequencing was by immunoSEQ multiplex PCR. This table has about 72,000 clones, around 87% appearing once. Sequenced material: PBMCs, taken around atezolizumab (anti-PD-L1) treatment. The receptors shown here come from a man in his fifties or sixties with urothelial cancer.

This chain uses TRBV6-1 with TRBJ2-3, with 9 positions matching TRBD1. CDR1 MNHNS and CDR2 SASEGT come from the germline V gene. The CDR3 runs 14 residues. V lost 7 bases to trimming and J lost 3 bases; unmatched junction nucleotides: 5. DNA of the CDR3: TGTGCCAGCATTAAACAGGGGGCGACAGATACGCAGTATTTT. This sequence encodes CASIKQGATDTQYF.

This clone has just one count. V gene TRBV4-1 combines with J gene TRBJ2-4, with TRBD2 matching over 12 bases. The CDR3 contains 16 residues. Germline V gene lookup returns CDR1 MGHRA and CDR2 YSYEKL. The V and J ends lost 5 bases and 11 bases, in that order; junction bases with no gene match: 13. DNA for the CDR3: TGCGCCAGCAGCTCCCGACTAGCGGGGGCTGACATGCTTCAGTACTTC. This gives the protein CASSSRLAGADMLQYF.

The J gene is TRBJ2-5, the V gene TRBV5-4, with TRBD2 identical over 9 bases. The CDR3 sequence is 15 residues long. Trimming cost V 2 bases and J 5 bases; bases outside gene matches: 7. Germline values: CDR1 SGHNT, CDR2 YYREEE (reference sequence). The CDR3 loop reads CASSFRGGGAETQYF. The CDR3 DNA reads TGTGCCAGCAGCTTTCGGGGCGGGGGGGCGGAGACCCAGTACTTC.

This clone was found once. The gene calls are TRBV29-1 and TRBJ1-4, with TRBD1 matching 8 bases. The V gene end was trimmed by 4 bases and the J gene end by 6 bases; junction bases not matched to a gene: 4. This CDR3 comprises 13 residues. CDR1 is SQVTM and CDR2 is ANQGSEA in the germline V gene. CDR3 DNA sequence: TGCAGCGTTGGTGCAGGGGGCGATGAAAAACTGTTTTTT. As protein: CSVGAGGDEKLFF.